Presented here are 31 T cell receptor beta chains from one specimen sequenced in a study of T cells in women clearing cervical HPV infection. Method: immunoSEQ multiplex PCR; TCRdb's copy keeps in-frame clones and lacks some. The sample has around 30,000 clones. Specimen: blood buffy coat. These receptors were collected from a woman aged 18-69 years with a cervical HPV16 infection that either progressed to CIN3+ or cleared (not recorded which).

In the case of this clone: The CDR3 goes on 3 residues after the read ends, and that part is filled in from the germline J gene. V is TRBV30 and J is TRBJ2-3; 9 nucleotides agree with TRBD1. The CDR3 extends over 14 amino acids. The germline V gene encodes CDR1 GTSNPN and CDR2 SVGIG (reference sequence). The CDR3 bases that were read are TGTGCCTGGAGCAGACAGGGGGGAAGGCGGCCG. Protein product: CAWSRQGGRRP. The complete CDR3 protein is CAWSRQGGRRPQYF.

Points on this clone: The read finishes 3 residues shy of the CDR3 end, and the germline J gene is used to complete it. J is TRBJ2-7 and V is TRBV19, with D possibly TRBD1 on 5 matching bases. The CDR3 has 13 residues. Trimming pared 5 bases from V and 2 bases from J, leaving 10 bases between. Germline V lookup: CDR1 LNHDA, CDR2 SQIVND (reference sequence). The covered CDR3 bases are TGTGCCAGTAGTTTGGCAGGGACCTACGAG. This gives the protein CASSLAGTYE. The entire CDR3 sequence reads CASSLAGTYEQYF. Drawing the rest from reference TRBV19 and TRBJ2-7, the complete variable domain is DGGITQSPKYLFRKEGQNVTLSCEQNLNHDAMYWYRQDPGQGLRLIYYSQIVNDFQKGDIAEGYSVSREKKESFPLTVTSAQKNPTAFYLCASSLAGTYEQYFGPGTRLTVT.

Concerning this clone: The read ends 3 residues before the CDR3 terminus; that terminus is restored from the germline J gene. The chain carries TRBV30 and TRBJ1-1, with unresolved D. This CDR3 spans 14 amino acids. From germline, CDR1 is GTSNPN and CDR2 SVGIG (reference sequence). V dropped 2 bases and J dropped 3 bases, with 13 bases sitting between them. Partial CDR3 DNA: TGTGCCTGGAGTCGTATCAGTCTGGACACTGAA. This translates into CAWSRISLDTE. The CDR3, in full, reads CAWSRISLDTEAFF.

The CDR3 reads CASSLAPGSGTEAFF. Partial CDR3 DNA: TGCGCCAGCAGCTTGGCCCCCGGGAGCGGAACTGAA. The chain carries TRBV5-1 and TRBJ1-1; no clear D gene. Read data end 3 residues before the CDR3 end; the end is taken from the germline J gene. V lost 0 bases to trimming and J lost 5 bases, with 14 bases between them. The CDR3 sequence is 15 residues long. Germline V gives CDR1 SGHRS, CDR2 YFSETQ.

Note on this clone: Coverage ceases 3 residues before the CDR3 finishes, and the germline J gene fills in the end. The chain joins TRBV7-2 to TRBJ2-5; maybe TRBD2 (5 bases). Trimming shortened V by 2 bases and J by 5 bases, and 15 bases separated the two germline ends. This CDR3 is built from 15 residues. Per the germline V gene, CDR1 is SGHTA and CDR2 is FQGNSA. The CDR3 loop is CASSLFVGVRETQYF. CDR3 DNA (partial): TGTGCCAGCAGCTTATTCGTCGGGGTCCGGGAGACC.

Remarks on this clone: The CDR3 is cut off 3 residues early in the read; its end comes from the germline J gene. The chain links TRBV20-1 to TRBJ2-5; 7 positions match TRBD1. V shed 8 bases, J shed 4 bases, and the junction held 16 bases outside the gene matches. Germline CDR1 reads DFQATT; CDR2 reads SNEGSKA (reference sequence). The CDR3 totals 15 residues. This CDR3 reads CSTNEVQGRGETQYF. The CDR3 bases that were read are TGCAGTACCAACGAAGTACAGGGGCGAGGAGAGACC.

As to this clone: The read halts 3 residues ahead of the CDR3 end, with the missing end drawn from the germline J gene. V and J are TRBV30 and TRBJ1-1; possible D gene TRBD1, 5 bases. Germline CDR1 is GTSNPN and CDR2 is SVGIG (reference sequence). The CDR3 consists of 12 residues. The DNA read from the CDR3 is TGTGCCTGGAGTAGGGGAACTGAGGAA. This sequence encodes CAWSRGTEE. The entire CDR3 sequence reads CAWSRGTEEAFF. Looking up the rest from reference TRBV30 and TRBJ1-1 gives the full variable domain: SQTIHQWPATLVQPVGSPLSLECTVEGTSNPNLYWYRQAAGRGLQLLFYSVGIGQISSEVPQNLSASRPQDRQFILSSKKLLLSDSGFYLCAWSRGTEEAFFGQGTRLTVV.

The CDR3 DNA, read in part, is TGTGCCAGCAGTTACGTAGCGGGTACCTACAATGAG. Protein: CASSYVAGTYNE. The CDR3 in its entirety is CASSYVAGTYNEQFF. The chain is built from TRBV6-2 or TRBV6-3 and TRBJ2-1; 7 bases are a match to TRBD2. Sequencing ends 3 residues short of the CDR3 end; the germline J gene provides the rest. CDR1 and CDR2 from the germline V gene are MNHEY and SVGEGT. Trimming cost V 2 bases and J 2 bases; bases outside gene matches: 3. The length of the CDR3 is 15 residues.

In the case of this clone: The read is 3 residues too short to cover the CDR3 end, so that end is filled in from the germline J gene. The chain carries TRBV5-1 and TRBJ1-4; D ambiguous. V shed 0 bases and J shed 1 base, with 4 bases lying between them. The CDR3 spans 14 residues. CDR1 and CDR2 from the germline V gene are SGHRS and YFSETQ. The sequenced CDR3 bases are TGCGCCAGCAGCTTGGCTTTAACTAATGAAAAA. It encodes CASSLALTNEK. The CDR3 as a whole reads CASSLALTNEKLFF.

About this clone itself: The CDR3 is cut off 3 residues early in the read; its end comes from the germline J gene. V is TRBV19 and J is TRBJ2-4; D is possibly TRBD2 (5 bases). The CDR3 loop spans 17 amino acids. Germline values: CDR1 LNHDA, CDR2 SQIVND (reference sequence). The part of the CDR3 DNA that was read is TGTGCCAGTAGTAGTCCGGACGAAGGACTCGGTAACTATGGT. This gives the protein CASSSPDEGLGNYG. The whole CDR3 sequence reads CASSSPDEGLGNYGQYF.

Note on this clone: Coverage ceases 3 residues before the CDR3 finishes, and the germline J gene fills in the end. The chain couples TRBV20-1 to TRBJ2-7; TRBD1 is a possible D gene (6 bases). This CDR3 comprises 11 residues. Germline loops: CDR1 DFQATT, CDR2 SNEGSKA (reference sequence). Trimming shortened V by 5 bases and J by 2 bases, and 7 bases separated the two germline ends. CDR3 DNA (partial): TGCAGTGCTCGGACAGCCTACGAG. It is translated as CSARTAYE. In full, the CDR3 reads CSARTAYEQYF.

Note on this clone: The CDR3 extends 3 residues past the end of the read, so its final part is completed from the germline J gene. The gene calls are TRBV2 and TRBJ2-1; D perhaps matches TRBD2 (6 bases). The germline V gene encodes CDR1 SNHLY and CDR2 FYNNEI. Trimming took off 8 bases at V and 0 bases at J, with 14 bases between the two ends. The CDR3 consists of 15 residues. CDR3 bases read: TGTGCCAGCCTATCTGCGGGGATCTCCTACAATGAG. This sequence encodes CASLSAGISYNE. The complete CDR3 sequence is CASLSAGISYNEQFF.

In the case of this clone: Read data end 3 residues before the CDR3 end; the end is taken from the germline J gene. The V gene is TRBV11-2, the J gene TRBJ2-1; TRBD2 aligns across 10 bases. V lost 2 bases and J lost 7; bases outside the gene matches: 5. This CDR3 is 15 amino acids long. Germline values: CDR1 SGHAT, CDR2 FQNNGV. The CDR3 bases that were read are TGTGCCAGCAGCTTACTAGCGGGGGTTTCAAATGAG. Protein product: CASSLLAGVSNE. The whole CDR3 reads CASSLLAGVSNEQFF.

On this clone: The missing CDR3 end, 3 residues past where the read stops, is filled in from the germline J gene. V usage is TRBV7-8 and J usage is TRBJ1-1, with D possibly TRBD1 on 6 matching bases. The germline gives CDR1 SGHVS, CDR2 FQNEAQ. The CDR3 consists of 16 residues. V was cut by 4 bases and J by 4 bases, with 19 bases left in between. The CDR3 protein is CASSWGQRGFGTEAFF. The CDR3 bases that were read are TGTGCCAGCAGCTGGGGACAACGAGGGTTTGGCACTGAA.

In regard to this clone: The read finishes 3 residues shy of the CDR3 end, and the germline J gene is used to complete it. V is TRBV18 and J is TRBJ2-3; no reliable D call. Trimming cost V 3 bases and J 1 base, with 11 bases left between them. In germline, CDR1 is KGHSH, CDR2 LQKENI. The CDR3 is 15 amino acids. The sequenced CDR3 bases are TGTGCCAGCTCACCCCACACCCCCCGCACAGATACG. Encoded protein: CASSPHTPRTDT. The CDR3 in its entirety is CASSPHTPRTDTQYF. Full variable domain (remainder filled in from reference TRBV18 and TRBJ2-3): NAGVMQNPRHLVRRRGQEARLRCSPMKGHSHVYWYRQLPEEGLKFMVYLQKENIIDESGMPKERFSAEFPKEGPSILRIQQVVRGDSAAYFCASSPHTPRTDTQYFGPGTRLTVL.

On this clone itself: The sequence runs out 3 residues before the end of the CDR3; the remainder is reconstructed from the germline J gene. This sequence joins TRBV7-2 and TRBJ2-3; maybe TRBD1 (5 bases). The CDR3 extends over 15 amino acids. Germline V gene sequence: CDR1 SGHTA, CDR2 FQGNSA. Trimming shortened V by 7 bases and J by 5 bases, and 19 bases separated the two germline ends. CDR3 DNA (partial): TGTGCCAGCAACCAACATCGGTTAGGGGAAGATACG. Translated: CASNQHRLGEDT. The full CDR3 sequence reads CASNQHRLGEDTQYF.

As to this clone: Sequencing ends 3 residues short of the CDR3 end; the germline J gene provides the rest. V usage is TRBV29-1 and J usage is TRBJ2-7, with D maybe TRBD1 (6 bases). The CDR3 is 15 residues long. Trimming pared 7 bases from V and 3 bases from J, leaving 22 bases between. Looked up from germline, CDR1 is SQVTM and CDR2 is ANQGSEA. CDR3 bases read: TGCAGCGCCCTGAGACTCCGGGACATGTACTACGAG. It codes for CSALRLRDMYYE. The entire CDR3 protein is CSALRLRDMYYEQYF.

The CDR3 bases that were read are TGCAGTGCTTCCAGACAGCCGAACACTGAA. It yields the protein CSASRQPNTE. The complete CDR3 sequence is CSASRQPNTEAFF. The V and J genes are TRBV20-1 and TRBJ1-1; weak D call: TRBD1 (5 bases). The read ends 3 residues shy of where the CDR3 ends; the end is completed using the germline J gene. Trimming left V 5 bases short and J 1 base short, with 11 bases between. The CDR3 loop spans 13 amino acids. The germline CDR1 and CDR2 sequences are DFQATT and SNEGSKA (reference sequence).

In regard to this clone: The sequence runs out 3 residues before the end of the CDR3; the remainder is reconstructed from the germline J gene. The chain employs TRBV20-1 and TRBJ1-1; TRBD1 agrees at 7 bases. V was pared by 0 bases and J by 1 base, with 8 bases of the junction left unmatched. CDR3 length: 16 residues. The germline CDR1 and CDR2 sequences are DFQATT and SNEGSKA (reference sequence). CDR3 sequence reads: CSARDLSTGPNTEAFF. The CDR3 DNA, read in part, is TGCAGTGCTAGAGATCTGTCGACAGGGCCGAACACTGAA.

Concerning this clone: The read gets to within 3 residues of the CDR3 end, and the germline J gene fills in the rest. This sequence joins TRBV20-1 and TRBJ2-3; perhaps D is TRBD1 or TRBD2 (5 bases each). The CDR3 length is 15 residues. Germline-derived CDR1 and CDR2 are DFQATT and SNEGSKA (reference sequence). V was shortened by 0 bases and J by 1 base, with 11 bases between the two germline ends. The CDR3 here is CSARDEGWGTDTQYF. CDR3 DNA, as far as it was read: TGCAGTGCTAGAGATGAGGGGTGGGGCACAGATACG.

For this clone: The CDR3 end is not reached by the read, which stops 3 residues before it; the germline J gene fills it in. The genes are TRBV19 and TRBJ1-2; the D gene is possibly TRBD1 (6 bases). Germline V lookup: CDR1 LNHDA, CDR2 SQIVND (reference sequence). The length of the CDR3 is 14 residues. The CDR3 here is CASSNTGQTYDYTF. The sequenced CDR3 bases are TGTGCCAGTAGTAACACCGGACAGACCTACGAC. The full variable domain, its missing parts supplied by reference TRBV19 and TRBJ1-2, is DGGITQSPKYLFRKEGQNVTLSCEQNLNHDAMYWYRQDPGQGLRLIYYSQIVNDFQKGDIAEGYSVSREKKESFPLTVTSAQKNPTAFYLCASSNTGQTYDYTFGSGTRLTVV.

As to this clone: The CDR3 end lies 3 residues beyond the end of the read and is filled in from the germline J gene. The genes are TRBV6-2 or TRBV6-3 and TRBJ1-1; D is undetermined. Trimming stripped 6 bases from V and 1 base from J, with 9 bases between. The CDR3 is 13 residues long. Looked up from germline, CDR1 is MNHEY and CDR2 is SVGEGT. The CDR3 spells CASSRGQNTEAFF. The CDR3 DNA, read in part, is TGTGCCAGCAGCCGGGGTCAGAACACTGAA.

As for this clone: The read terminates 3 residues before the CDR3 end, so the remaining end is supplied by the germline J gene. This rearrangement joins TRBV30 to TRBJ2-7; D perhaps matches TRBD1 (5 bases). The CDR3 contains 15 residues. CDR1 is GTSNPN and CDR2 is SVGIG in the germline V gene (reference sequence). V was trimmed by 2 bases and J by 3 bases, leaving 17 bases between them. The CDR3 loop is CAWSPMRGRGYEQYF. The CDR3 bases that were read are TGTGCCTGGAGTCCCATGAGAGGTAGGGGCTACGAG.

With respect to this clone: The CDR3 end lies 3 residues beyond the end of the read and is filled in from the germline J gene. V usage is TRBV2 and J usage is TRBJ1-2; TRBD1 matches at 12 bases. With 3 bases clipped from V and 6 bases from J, the junction kept 11 bases outside the gene matches. The CDR3 spans 17 residues. Germline V lookup: CDR1 SNHLY, CDR2 FYNNEI. The CDR3 sequence: CASSDLLGQGAWDGYTF. The covered CDR3 bases are TGTGCCAGCAGTGATTTATTGGGACAGGGGGCGTGGGATGGC.

About this clone: The CDR3 goes on 3 residues after the read ends, and that part is filled in from the germline J gene. V gene TRBV18 combines with J gene TRBJ1-2, with a weak D call TRBD1 (6 bases). Germline loops: CDR1 KGHSH, CDR2 LQKENI. The CDR3 spans 14 residues. CDR3 bases read: TGTGCCAGCTCCTGGACAGAGGGATCCAGAGAC. Protein product: CASSWTEGSRD. The entire CDR3 protein is CASSWTEGSRDYTF.

Points on this clone: From the germline J gene comes the end of the CDR3, since the read stops 3 residues before it. V gene TRBV30 combines with J gene TRBJ1-5, with 7 bases identical to TRBD1. Unmatched junction bases numbered 6, after V lost 1 base and J lost 3 bases. The CDR3 contains 15 residues. The germline CDR1 and CDR2 sequences are GTSNPN and SVGIG (reference sequence). This CDR3 is CAWSAGQSYNQPQHF. The sequenced part of the CDR3 DNA is TGTGCCTGGAGTGCGGGACAGAGCTACAATCAGCCC.

Comments on this clone: Read data end 3 residues before the CDR3 end; the end is taken from the germline J gene. The chain uses TRBV19 and TRBJ2-1; 8 positions match TRBD2. The V gene end was trimmed by 6 bases and the J gene end by 8 bases; junction bases not matched to a gene: 15. Germline CDR1 LNHDA, CDR2 SQIVND (reference sequence). The CDR3 covers 16 residues. The CDR3 sequence is CASRQGLGGAGDEQFF. Partial CDR3 DNA: TGTGCCAGTAGGCAGGGACTAGGGGGAGCAGGGGATGAG.

Regarding this clone: From the germline J gene comes the end of the CDR3, since the read stops 3 residues before it. The chain recombines TRBV2 with TRBJ2-3, with D unresolved. The V end lost 5 bases, the J end lost 7 bases, and 16 bases lay between the germline ends. Germline assignment: CDR1 SNHLY and CDR2 FYNNEI. This CDR3 contains 14 residues. The covered CDR3 bases are TGTGCCAGCAGTACTTCCCACGCAAAGAATACG. Translating gives CASSTSHAKNT. The full CDR3 protein reads CASSTSHAKNTQYF.

About this clone itself: The CDR3 goes on 3 residues after the read ends, and that part is filled in from the germline J gene. This chain uses TRBV19 with TRBJ1-5; D is uncertain. This CDR3 contains 20 residues. With 3 bases removed from V and 2 bases from J, the gap between germline ends came to 26 bases. Germline V gene data show CDR1 as LNHDA and CDR2 as SQIVND (reference sequence). CDR3 sequence: CASSIRFAPFSLSGNQPQHF. The sequenced CDR3 bases are TGTGCCAGTAGTATCCGCTTCGCGCCCTTCAGCTTGAGCGGCAATCAGCCC.

In the case of this clone: The CDR3 end is not reached by the read, which stops 3 residues before it; the germline J gene fills it in. V and J are TRBV19 and TRBJ2-2; 7 bases align to TRBD1. The germline V gene has CDR1 LNHDA and CDR2 SQIVND (reference sequence). The CDR3 is 13 residues long. The CDR3: CASTVTGQGKLFF. The sequenced part of the CDR3 DNA is TGTGCCAGTACGGTGACAGGGCAGGGAAAG.

In the case of this clone: The sequenced fragment ends 3 residues before the CDR3 boundary, so the rest is inferred from the germline J gene. The genes are TRBV19 and TRBJ1-3; no clear D. CDR3 size: 14 residues. Trimming cost V 6 bases and J 0 bases, with 9 bases left between them. From germline, CDR1 is LNHDA and CDR2 SQIVND (reference sequence). The CDR3 sequence is CASSRLLSGNTIYF. The DNA read from the CDR3 is TGTGCCAGTAGCCGCCTACTCTCTGGAAACACC.